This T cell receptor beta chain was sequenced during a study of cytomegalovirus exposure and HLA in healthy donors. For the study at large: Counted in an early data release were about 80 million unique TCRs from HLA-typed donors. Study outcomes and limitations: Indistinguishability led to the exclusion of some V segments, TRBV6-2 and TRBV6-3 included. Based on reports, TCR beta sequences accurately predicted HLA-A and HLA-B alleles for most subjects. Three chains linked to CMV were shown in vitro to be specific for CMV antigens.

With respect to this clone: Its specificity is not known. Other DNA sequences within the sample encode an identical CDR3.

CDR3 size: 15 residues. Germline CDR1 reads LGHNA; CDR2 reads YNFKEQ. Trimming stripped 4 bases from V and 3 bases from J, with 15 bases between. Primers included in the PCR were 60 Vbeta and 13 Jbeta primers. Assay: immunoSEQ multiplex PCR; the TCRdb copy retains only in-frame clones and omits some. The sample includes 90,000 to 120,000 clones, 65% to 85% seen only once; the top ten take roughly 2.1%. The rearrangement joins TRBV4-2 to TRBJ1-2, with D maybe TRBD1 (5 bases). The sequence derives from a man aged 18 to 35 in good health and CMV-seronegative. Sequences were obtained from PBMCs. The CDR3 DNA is TGTGCCAGCAGCCGCGGCCGATCGGGGGACTATGGCTACACCTTC. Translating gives CASSRGRSGDYGYTF.